Below, one T cell receptor (beta chain) is given with its context. Its antigen remains unidentified. Sequenced by immunoSEQ multiplex PCR; TCRdb stores in-frame clones only, minus some. Among around 100,000 clones listed, about 91% were seen once. This specimen comes from a study of siplizumab effects on memory and regulatory T cells. Findings and limits, study-wide: Proliferating Tregs from siplizumab cultures lacked functional confirmation of suppression. Mappable alloreactive CD4+ clones averaged around 69% Treg-derived with siplizumab versus about 30% in controls.

The material sequenced was CD4+ T cells sorted from blood. The TCR comes from a human donor in good health.

The CDR3 nucleotides read TGTGCCAGCAGCTTAGATAACTGGGCAGGGGGACGGGGCACTGAAGCTTTCTTT. This translates into CASSLDNWAGGRGTEAFF. The V call is TRBV7-9, the J call TRBJ1-1; 7 nucleotides line up with TRBD1. Trimming cost V 1 base and J 4 bases; bases outside gene matches: 15. The CDR3 loop spans 18 amino acids. CDR1 is SEHNR and CDR2 is FQNEAQ in the germline V gene (reference sequence).